This passage covers 7 T cell receptor beta chains from one sample sequenced in a study of blood T cell repertoires in COVID-19 (dated by TCRdb to 2018 to 2021). The library was made by the immunoSEQ multiplex PCR assay. TCRdb obtained this table from immuneACCESS and retained in-frame rearrangements with V and J assigned. These tables miss some clones; where compared with another copy, unresolved V genes account for less than half of the shortfall, and the remainder is unexplained. In this sample the table shows under 300,000 clones, about four fifths of which occur a single time. The ten largest clones add up to less than 4% of the sample. The sample was peripheral blood. The receptors shown here come from a woman aged 18 to 35 with acute or convalescent COVID-19.

Only a few counts were recorded for this clone. The J gene is TRBJ2-7, the V gene TRBV5-5; 9 nucleotides agree with TRBD1. CDR1 is SGHKS and CDR2 is YYEKEE in the germline V gene (reference sequence). This CDR3 has 15 residues. The V segment lost 3 bases and the J segment 5 bases; nucleotides outside the gene matches: 9. The CDR3 loop is CASSWQDRGGDEQYF. CDR3 bases: TGTGCCAGCAGCTGGCAGGACAGGGGAGGAGACGAGCAGTACTTC.

The chain employs TRBV4-3 and TRBJ2-7; 10 nucleotides align to TRBD1. This CDR3 comprises 16 residues. After removal of 1 base from V and 2 bases from J, the junction contained 5 bases not matched to a gene. Per the germline V gene, CDR1 is LGHNA and CDR2 is YSLEER. The CDR3 is CASSQATGQGAYEQYF. CDR3 in DNA: TGCGCCAGCAGCCAAGCTACAGGACAGGGGGCCTACGAGCAGTACTTC.

This rearrangement joins TRBV3-1 (or the pseudogene TRBV3-2) to TRBJ2-1, with 7 bases lining up with TRBD1. CDR1 and CDR2 from the germline V gene are LGHDT and YNNKEL (reference sequence). CDR3 size: 12 residues. With V trimmed by 1 base and J by 13 bases, 4 bases remained unmatched. CDR3 residues: CASSQVGGAQFF. Here the CDR3 DNA reads TGTGCCAGCAGCCAAGTAGGGGGCGCACAGTTCTTC.

V is TRBV5-4 and J is TRBJ1-2; no firm D call. With 4 bases removed from V and 2 bases from J, the gap between germline ends came to 12 bases. Germline lookup yields CDR1 SGHNT and CDR2 YYREEE (reference sequence). There are 14 residues in the CDR3. CDR3: CASSREGRNYGYTF. Written as DNA, the CDR3 is TGTGCCAGCAGCCGGGAGGGAAGAAACTATGGCTACACCTTC.

This clone was detected only once. The rearrangement links TRBV19 to TRBJ2-5; perhaps TRBD2 as D (6 bases). CDR3 length: 16 amino acids. Germline V gene lookup returns CDR1 LNHDA and CDR2 SQIVND (reference sequence). The V end was cut by 4 bases, the J end by 7 bases, with 22 bases between. CDR3 amino acids: CASSTPAGPSGGTQYF. The CDR3 nucleotides read TGTGCCAGTAGTACCCCGGCAGGCCCGTCCGGGGGGACCCAGTACTTC.

The chain employs TRBV6-6 and TRBJ2-5; D perhaps matches TRBD1 (5 bases). Trimming cost V 7 bases and J 5 bases, with 14 bases left between them. The CDR3 runs to 13 residues. Germline CDR1 reads MNHNY; CDR2 reads SVGAGI (reference sequence). The CDR3, as DNA: TGTGCCAGCAACTCAGGGTTAGGGGAGACCCAGTACTTC. This translates into CASNSGLGETQYF.

The gene calls are TRBV6-5 and TRBJ1-1; no definite D call. Between the trimmed V and J ends, which lost 7 bases and 4 bases, there was a span of 19 bases. The CDR3 spans 15 residues. Germline V CDR1 and CDR2: MNHEY, SVGAGI. The chain's CDR3 is CASTQFAVGRTEAFF. As DNA, the CDR3 is TGTGCCAGCACTCAATTCGCGGTTGGCCGCACTGAAGCTTTCTTT.